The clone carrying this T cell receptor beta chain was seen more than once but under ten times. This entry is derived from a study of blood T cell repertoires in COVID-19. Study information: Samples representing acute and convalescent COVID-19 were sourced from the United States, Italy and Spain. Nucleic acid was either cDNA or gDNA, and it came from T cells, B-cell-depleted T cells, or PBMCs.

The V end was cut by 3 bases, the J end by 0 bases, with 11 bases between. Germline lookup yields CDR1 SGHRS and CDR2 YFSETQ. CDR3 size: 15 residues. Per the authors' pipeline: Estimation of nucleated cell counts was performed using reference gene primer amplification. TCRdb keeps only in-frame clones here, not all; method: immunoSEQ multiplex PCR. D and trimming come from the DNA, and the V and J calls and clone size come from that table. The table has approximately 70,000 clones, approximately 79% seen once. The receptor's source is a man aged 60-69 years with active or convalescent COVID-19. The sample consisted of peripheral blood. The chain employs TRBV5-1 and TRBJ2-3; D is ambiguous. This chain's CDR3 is CASSSLTSSTDTQYF. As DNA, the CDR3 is TGCGCCAGCAGCTCACTAACGTCTAGCACAGATACGCAGTATTTT.